The 28 T cell receptor beta chains reported below all come from one sample, sequenced in a study of monozygotic twins with inflammatory bowel disease. TCRdb re-called the 5' RACE reads, yielding one record per CDR3 amino acid sequence without DNA. The sample yields 330,000 or so distinct CDR3 sequences, of which the top ten take up 2%. Sample: blood. Every receptor here comes from a human donor with ulcerative colitis or Crohn's disease, or a healthy co-twin of an affected twin (not recorded which).

This chain joins TRBV4-1 and TRBJ2-5; TCRdb returns TRBD2, unconfirmable since there is no DNA. This CDR3 contains 16 residues. The germline CDR1 and CDR2 sequences are MGHRA and YSYEKL. The CDR3 region is CASSQGTSGGQETQYF.

The genes are TRBV20-1 and TRBJ1-1. Germline assignment: CDR1 DFQATT and CDR2 SNEGSKA (reference sequence). The CDR3 is 11 amino acids. The CDR3 spells CSAPPGTEAFF.

V and J are TRBV28 and TRBJ2-1; TCRdb's D call, TRBD2, is unchecked because there is no DNA. Germline CDR1 and CDR2: MDHEN and SYDVKM. The CDR3 length is 17 residues. The CDR3 loop reads CASSPTPAGRLGNEQFF.

The V call is TRBV28, the J call TRBJ2-1; lacking DNA, the TRBD2 call made by TCRdb goes unchecked. CDR3 length equals 17 residues. Germline loops: CDR1 MDHEN, CDR2 SYDVKM. CDR3 sequence: CASGSTYPGLALNEQFF.

The CDR3 sequence: CASSLYGEGAGELFF. V usage is TRBV5-1 and J usage is TRBJ2-2; as DNA is missing, the TRBD1 call by TCRdb cannot be tested. Germline CDR1 and CDR2: SGHRS and YFSETQ. The CDR3 sequence is 15 residues long.

The V and J genes are TRBV5-1 and TRBJ2-3. The CDR3 runs to 13 residues. Germline CDR1 is SGHRS and CDR2 is YFSETQ. Here the CDR3 reads CASGGPRTDTQYF.

V gene TRBV5-1 combines with J gene TRBJ1-1; TCRdb reports TRBD1, a call that lacks DNA to check it against. The germline gives CDR1 SGHRS, CDR2 YFSETQ. The CDR3 loop spans 16 amino acids. The CDR3 spells CASSLKVDRRNTEAFF.

The chain has TRBV29-1 and TRBJ1-1; there is no DNA to check the TCRdb D call of TRBD1. This CDR3 is 17 amino acids long. The germline V gene has CDR1 SQVTM and CDR2 ANQGSEA. This CDR3 is CSVVGQVESSSNAEAFF.

This chain uses TRBV7-2 with TRBJ2-2; TCRdb indicates TRBD2, and absent DNA this call remains unverified. The CDR3 has 14 residues. Germline V lookup: CDR1 SGHTA, CDR2 FQGNSA. The CDR3 here is CASKRLERTGELFF.

V gene TRBV5-1 combines with J gene TRBJ1-2; TCRdb's D call of TRBD1 is untestable without DNA. Germline V gene data show CDR1 as SGHRS and CDR2 as YFSETQ. The CDR3 has 15 amino acids. CDR3 protein: CASSLDPGTVNGYTF.

The chain recombines TRBV12-3 or TRBV12-4 with TRBJ1-2; TCRdb proposes TRBD1, but this gene call is untestable without DNA. The CDR3 has 14 residues. The CDR3 here is CASSLTGRRVGYTF.

This sequence joins TRBV28 and TRBJ1-5; TCRdb's assignment of TRBD1 cannot be checked, as there is no DNA. CDR3 size: 14 residues. Germline CDR1 and CDR2: MDHEN and SYDVKM. CDR3 loop: CASSLKARARPQHF.

J is TRBJ2-6 and V is TRBV27; TCRdb reports TRBD1, a call that lacks DNA to check it against. Germline V gives CDR1 MNHEY, CDR2 SMNVEV (reference sequence). The length of the CDR3 is 21 residues. This chain's CDR3 is CASSQKGQGLFIARGANVLTF.

The chain is built from TRBV6-2 or TRBV6-3 and TRBJ1-5; TCRdb gives TRBD1 as the D gene, but with no DNA this cannot be confirmed. This CDR3 region has 15 residues. CDR1 and CDR2 from the germline V gene are MNHEY and SVGEGT. The CDR3 region is CASIIDGGSNQPQHF.

This chain uses TRBV6-4 with TRBJ1-2; absent DNA, TCRdb's TRBD1 call cannot be checked. Germline loops: CDR1 MRHNA, CDR2 SNTAGT. The CDR3 sequence is 14 residues long. CDR3 sequence reads: CASRPDRDGSGYTF.

The rearrangement uses TRBV12-3 or TRBV12-4 and TRBJ2-1. The CDR3 consists of 15 residues. CDR3: CASSFSYSSYNEQFF.

The genes are TRBV20-1 and TRBJ1-1; there is no DNA to check the TCRdb D call of TRBD1. The CDR3 runs 14 residues. The germline V gene encodes CDR1 DFQATT and CDR2 SNEGSKA (reference sequence). The CDR3 protein is CSARDTAGGRIAFF.

This sequence joins TRBV21-1 and TRBJ1-1. TRBV21-1 is described as a pseudogene. The CDR3 consists of 15 residues. CDR3 in amino acids: CASKKRPTPNTEAFF.

The chain employs TRBV6-5 and TRBJ1-3; the D call from TCRdb, TRBD1, cannot be confirmed without DNA. Germline V CDR1 and CDR2: MNHEY, SVGAGI. This CDR3 has 18 residues. The CDR3 here is CASSLLATGMVSGNTIYF.

J is TRBJ2-1 and V is TRBV20-1; TCRdb's D call, TRBD1, is unchecked because there is no DNA. Per germline, CDR1 DFQATT and CDR2 SNEGSKA (reference sequence). This CDR3 is 15 amino acids long. The CDR3 protein is CSAPPPGSSYNEQFF.

J is TRBJ2-6 and V is TRBV7-2. From germline, CDR1 is SGHTA and CDR2 FQGNSA. The CDR3 consists of 15 residues. The CDR3 loop reads CASSRSGTGANVLTF.

V is TRBV12-3 or TRBV12-4 and J is TRBJ2-7. The CDR3 sequence is 14 residues long. CDR3 loop: CASTRTGALGEQYF.

The chain links TRBV27 to TRBJ1-2; TCRdb calls TRBD1, which cannot be checked without DNA. Germline V CDR1 and CDR2: MNHEY, SMNVEV (reference sequence). This CDR3 spans 11 amino acids. This CDR3 reads CATPGVKGYTF.

V and J are TRBV24-1 and TRBJ1-2. The CDR3 runs to 13 residues. CDR1 is KGHDR and CDR2 is SFDVKD in the germline V gene. The CDR3 sequence is CATIDGEARSYTF.

The rearrangement joins TRBV29-1 to TRBJ2-7; TCRdb's D call, TRBD1, is unchecked because there is no DNA. Germline assignment: CDR1 SQVTM and CDR2 ANQGSEA. The CDR3 extends over 16 amino acids. The chain's CDR3 is CSVGSIQGILSYEQYF.

The chain carries TRBV28 and TRBJ2-7. This CDR3 has 11 amino acids. The germline V gene has CDR1 MDHEN and CDR2 SYDVKM. CDR3 residues: CASSLKVEQYF.

This chain connects TRBV6-5 to TRBJ1-1. The CDR3 contains 11 residues. Germline CDR1 is MNHEY and CDR2 is SVGAGI. The CDR3 loop reads CASSRDSEAFF.

The rearrangement joins TRBV4-2 to TRBJ2-1; lacking DNA, the TRBD2 call made by TCRdb goes unchecked. The CDR3 has 17 amino acids. Germline CDR1 is LGHNA and CDR2 is YNFKEQ. CDR3: CASSQGLSREFSNEQFF.